This T cell receptor (beta chain) was identified during a study of blood T cell repertoires in COVID-19. Source study methods: Estimates of nucleated cell counts were drawn from the amplification of reference gene primers. Measured with immunoSEQ multiplex PCR; TCRdb has only the in-frame clones, and not every one. Clone size and V and J calls were adopted from that table, with D and trimming inferred from the DNA. The sample carries about 110,000 clones, over 60% recorded once. Trimming cost V 6 bases and J 3 bases; bases outside gene matches: 6. The CDR3 extends over 15 amino acids. Germline loops: CDR1 SNHLY, CDR2 FYNNEI.

The origin of this receptor is a man aged 65 to 79 with acute or convalescent COVID-19. The sample consisted of peripheral blood. V usage is TRBV2 and J usage is TRBJ1-5, with 9 bases that match TRBD1. This CDR3 is CASRPDRGNNQPQHF. The CDR3 coding sequence is TGTGCCAGCAGACCGGACAGGGGAAACAATCAGCCCCAGCATTTT.